The 13 T cell receptor beta chains below were found in one sample sequenced in a study of beta chain features in type 1 diabetes. These receptors are not linked to any known antigen. General observations from the study: Within each of all four CD4+ subsets, Type 1 diabetes patients had TCRB CDR3s that were moderately but significantly shorter.

Reverse transcription of all isolated RNA meant that expressed TCRB transcripts were sequenced. Here immunoSEQ multiplex PCR was the method, and the copy in TCRdb shows in-frame clones only, minus some. The repertoire holds approximately 170,000 clones, approximately 62% seen once, with nearly 0.09% in the top ten. Sequences were obtained from naive CD4+ T cells from blood. Receptor source: a man between 25 and 39 years old with type 1 diabetes.

The table lists this clone with a few counts. Different DNA sequences within this sample yield the same CDR3. This sequence joins TRBV15 and TRBJ2-5; D is ambiguous. The CDR3 totals 12 residues. V was trimmed by 0 bases and J by 5 bases, leaving 4 bases between them. CDR1 LNHNV and CDR2 YYDKDF come from the germline V gene (reference sequence). The CDR3 loop is CATSRDGETQYF. CDR3 DNA: TGTGCCACCAGCAGAGATGGGGAGACCCAGTACTTC.

This clone showed up just a few times. The chain uses TRBV30 and TRBJ1-1, with D uncertain. This CDR3 contains 14 residues. Trimming cost V 2 bases and J 0 bases, with 10 bases left between them. The germline V gene encodes CDR1 GTSNPN and CDR2 SVGIG (reference sequence). The CDR3 DNA is TGTGCCTGGAGTTCAGGTCCTTTGAACACTGAAGCTTTCTTT. It is translated as CAWSSGPLNTEAFF.

This clone was recorded a few times. The sample holds other DNA sequences that translate to the same CDR3. The chain is built from TRBV7-9 and TRBJ2-3; D call uncertain. Trimming took off 3 bases at V and 3 bases at J, with 1 base between the two ends. The length of the CDR3 is 11 residues. Germline V lookup: CDR1 SEHNR, CDR2 FQNEAQ (reference sequence). The CDR3 spells CASSLTDTQYF. The CDR3 nucleotides are TGTGCCAGCAGCTTGACAGATACGCAGTATTTT. Drawing the rest from reference TRBV7-9 and TRBJ2-3, the complete variable domain is DTGVSQNPRHKITKRGQNVTFRCDPISEHNRLYWYRQTLGQGPEFLTYFQNEAQLEKSRLLSDRFSAERPKGSFSTLEIQRTEQGDSAMYLCASSLTDTQYFGPGTRLTVL.

The chain recombines TRBV25-1 with TRBJ2-3; perhaps TRBD2 as D (5 bases). Trimming took 0 bases from V and 3 from J, leaving 16 bases between them. Germline CDR1 and CDR2: MGHDK and SYGVNS. The CDR3 spans 17 residues. The CDR3 loop reads CASSEYPAGLGTDTQYF. The DNA of the CDR3 is TGTGCCAGCAGTGAATATCCGGCGGGCCTGGGTACAGATACGCAGTATTTT.

This chain connects TRBV30 to TRBJ1-5; TRBD1 aligns across 7 bases. With V trimmed by 3 bases and J by 4 bases, 18 bases remained unmatched. Germline CDR1 is GTSNPN and CDR2 is SVGIG (reference sequence). This CDR3 has 18 amino acids. The CDR3: CAWSLPNSIRGRNQPQHF. CDR3 in DNA: TGTGCCTGGAGCCTACCTAACTCAATCAGGGGGAGGAATCAGCCCCAGCATTTT. The whole variable domain, filled in from reference TRBV30 and TRBJ1-5, reads SQTIHQWPATLVQPVGSPLSLECTVEGTSNPNLYWYRQAAGRGLQLLFYSVGIGQISSEVPQNLSASRPQDRQFILSSKKLLLSDSGFYLCAWSLPNSIRGRNQPQHFGDGTRLSIL.

DNA for the CDR3: TGTGCCAGCTCTCCTAACCCCGGGGGACGCACCGGGGAGCTGTTTTTT. It translates to CASSPNPGGRTGELFF. V usage is TRBV18 and J usage is TRBJ2-2, with D perhaps matching TRBD2 (6 bases). Trimming stripped 6 bases from V and 4 bases from J, with 18 bases between. This CDR3 is 16 amino acids long. Germline V gene lookup returns CDR1 KGHSH and CDR2 LQKENI.

The V and J genes are TRBV30 and TRBJ1-4; D is uncertain. The CDR3 consists of 12 residues. With 0 bases removed from V and 7 bases from J, the gap between germline ends came to 6 bases. Germline lookup yields CDR1 GTSNPN and CDR2 SVGIG (reference sequence). The CDR3 DNA follows: TGTGCCTGGAGTGTGTATAGTGAAAAACTGTTTTTT. This sequence encodes CAWSVYSEKLFF. The complete variable domain, with remaining parts taken from reference TRBV30 and TRBJ1-4, reads SQTIHQWPATLVQPVGSPLSLECTVEGTSNPNLYWYRQAAGRGLQLLFYSVGIGQISSEVPQNLSASRPQDRQFILSSKKLLLSDSGFYLCAWSVYSEKLFFGSGTQLSVL.

The chain employs TRBV6-5 and TRBJ2-2; D might be TRBD1 (6 bases). The CDR3 totals 16 residues. In germline, CDR1 is MNHEY, CDR2 SVGAGI. V was cut by 0 bases and J by 7 bases, with 15 bases left in between. The CDR3 DNA reads as TGTGCCAGCAGTTACTCTCTGGACAGTTGGAGCGGGGAGCTGTTTTTT. This gives the protein CASSYSLDSWSGELFF.

The rearrangement links TRBV4-3 to TRBJ1-3; a weak D match, TRBD1 (5 bases). The V end was cut by 4 bases, the J end by 3 bases, with 7 bases between. The CDR3 is made up of 13 amino acids. CDR1 and CDR2 from the germline V gene are LGHNA and YSLEER. The CDR3 is CASSLGLGNTIYF. The CDR3 DNA reads as TGCGCCAGCAGCCTGGGGCTTGGAAACACCATATATTTT.

The V call is TRBV7-2, the J call TRBJ2-7, with D perhaps TRBD2 (6 bases). Germline V gene sequence: CDR1 SGHTA, CDR2 FQGNSA. Trimming took off 5 bases at V and 3 bases at J, with 17 bases between the two ends. This CDR3 spans 15 amino acids. The CDR3 sequence: CASSRALADYYEQYF. DNA for the CDR3: TGTGCCAGCAGCCGAGCCTTAGCGGATTACTACGAGCAGTACTTC.

This clone was observed a handful of times. V gene TRBV5-1 combines with J gene TRBJ2-5; tentatively, D is TRBD1 or TRBD2 (5 bases each). The CDR3 runs to 14 residues. Trimming took 6 bases from V and 1 from J, leaving 13 bases between them. Germline lookup yields CDR1 SGHRS and CDR2 YFSETQ. The CDR3 protein is CASTGDGIQETQYF. CDR3 sequence (DNA): TGCGCCAGCACCGGGGACGGGATCCAAGAGACCCAGTACTTC.

This clone showed up just a few times. The chain recombines TRBV7-9 with TRBJ2-2; no reliable D call. Germline CDR1 SEHNR, CDR2 FQNEAQ (reference sequence). The CDR3 sequence is 13 residues long. V was clipped by 1 base and J by 6 bases, with 6 bases between them. CDR3 nucleotide sequence: TGTGCCAGCAGCTTAGAACGGGCCGGGGAGCTGTTTTTT. This encodes CASSLERAGELFF.

CDR3 in DNA: TGTGCCAGCAGCCTACGCGACAATGAGCAGTTCTTC. Translated: CASSLRDNEQFF. This chain uses TRBV7-8 with TRBJ2-1; no reliable D call. The CDR3 consists of 12 residues. Germline CDR1 is SGHVS and CDR2 is FQNEAQ. V was trimmed by 5 bases and J by 5 bases, leaving 7 bases between them.